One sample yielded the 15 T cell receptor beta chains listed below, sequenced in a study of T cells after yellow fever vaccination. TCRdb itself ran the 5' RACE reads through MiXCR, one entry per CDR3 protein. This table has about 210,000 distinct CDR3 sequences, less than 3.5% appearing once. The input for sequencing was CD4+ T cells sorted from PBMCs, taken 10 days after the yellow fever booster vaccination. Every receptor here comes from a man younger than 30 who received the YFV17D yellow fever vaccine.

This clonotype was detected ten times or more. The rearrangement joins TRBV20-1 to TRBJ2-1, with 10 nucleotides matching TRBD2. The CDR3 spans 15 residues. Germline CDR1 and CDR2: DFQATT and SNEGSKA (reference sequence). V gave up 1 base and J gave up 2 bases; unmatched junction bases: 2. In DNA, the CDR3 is TGCAGTGCTAGAGGGAGCGGGGGGGCCTACAATGAGCAGTTCTTC. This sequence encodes CSARGSGGAYNEQFF.

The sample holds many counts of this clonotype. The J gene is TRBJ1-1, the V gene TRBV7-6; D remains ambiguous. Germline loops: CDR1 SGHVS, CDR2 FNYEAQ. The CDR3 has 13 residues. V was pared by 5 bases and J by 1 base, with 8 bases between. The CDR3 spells CASSREQNTEAFF. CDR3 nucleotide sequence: TGTGCCAGCAGCCGGGAACAGAACACTGAAGCTTTCTTT. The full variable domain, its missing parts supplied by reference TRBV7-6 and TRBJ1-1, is GAGVSQSPRYKVTKRGQDVALRCDPISGHVSLYWYRQALGQGPEFLTYFNYEAQQDKSGLPNDRFSAERPEGSISTLTIQRTEQRDSAMYRCASSREQNTEAFFGQGTRLTVV.

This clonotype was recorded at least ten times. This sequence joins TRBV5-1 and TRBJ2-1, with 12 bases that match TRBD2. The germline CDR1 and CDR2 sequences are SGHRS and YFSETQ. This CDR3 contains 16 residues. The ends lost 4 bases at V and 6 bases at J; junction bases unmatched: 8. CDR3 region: CASSLLTSGGFNEQFF. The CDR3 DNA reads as TGCGCCAGCAGCCTTCTTACTAGCGGGGGGTTCAATGAGCAGTTCTTC.

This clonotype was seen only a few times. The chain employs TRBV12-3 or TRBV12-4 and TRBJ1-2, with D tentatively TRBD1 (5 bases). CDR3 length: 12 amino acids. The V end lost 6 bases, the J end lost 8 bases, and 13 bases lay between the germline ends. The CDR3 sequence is CASRSGGAGYTF. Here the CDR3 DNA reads TGTGCCAGCAGGTCAGGTGGGGCAGGCTACACCTTC.

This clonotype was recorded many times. CDR3 residues: CASSRSGVGTDTQYF. The DNA for the CDR3 is TGCGCCAGCAGTCGCTCAGGGGTCGGCACAGATACGCAGTATTTT. The chain uses TRBV5-1 and TRBJ2-3; tentatively, D is TRBD1 (6 bases). Trimming removed 5 bases from V and 1 base from J, with 14 bases in between. Germline CDR1 SGHRS, CDR2 YFSETQ. The CDR3 length is 15 residues.

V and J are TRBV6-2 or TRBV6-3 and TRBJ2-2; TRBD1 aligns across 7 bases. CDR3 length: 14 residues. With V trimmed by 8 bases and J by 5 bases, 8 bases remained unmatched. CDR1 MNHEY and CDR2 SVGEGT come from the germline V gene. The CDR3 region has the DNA TGTGCCAGCCTCCCGGGACAGCGAACCGGGGAGCTGTTTTTT. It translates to CASLPGQRTGELFF.

CDR3 amino acids: CASSQISSGGTNEQFF. The DNA for the CDR3 is TGTGCCAGCAGTCAGATTTCTAGCGGGGGGACCAATGAGCAGTTCTTC. The chain is built from TRBV27 and TRBJ2-1; TRBD2 matches at 11 bases. This CDR3 spans 16 amino acids. J was trimmed by 6 bases and V by 5 bases; bases with no gene match: 9. Germline loops: CDR1 MNHEY, CDR2 SMNVEV (reference sequence).

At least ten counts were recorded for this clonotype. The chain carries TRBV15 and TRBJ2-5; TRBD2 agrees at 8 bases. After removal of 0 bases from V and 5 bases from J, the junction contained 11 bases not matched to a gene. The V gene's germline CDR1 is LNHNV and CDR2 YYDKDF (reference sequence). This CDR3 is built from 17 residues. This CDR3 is CATSRDHPPGGRETQYF. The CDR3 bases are TGTGCCACCAGCAGAGATCACCCCCCGGGGGGGCGGGAGACCCAGTACTTC.

Here the CDR3 reads CASTGQIYNEQFF. CDR3 nucleotides: TGTGCCAGCACGGGACAGATCTACAATGAGCAGTTCTTC. This chain connects TRBV12-3 or TRBV12-4 to TRBJ2-1, with TRBD1 identical over 7 bases. This CDR3 region has 13 residues. V dropped 7 bases and J dropped 3; count of bases not matched to a gene: 3.

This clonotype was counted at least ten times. This CDR3 reads CASSEGHGGHAFF. The CDR3 nucleotides read TGTGCCAGCAGTGAAGGGCACGGGGGGCATGCTTTCTTT. The chain carries TRBV6-1 and TRBJ1-1, with D perhaps TRBD1 (6 bases). Germline V gene sequence: CDR1 MNHNS, CDR2 SASEGT. This CDR3 is 13 amino acids long. V dropped 1 base and J dropped 11 bases, with 14 bases sitting between them.

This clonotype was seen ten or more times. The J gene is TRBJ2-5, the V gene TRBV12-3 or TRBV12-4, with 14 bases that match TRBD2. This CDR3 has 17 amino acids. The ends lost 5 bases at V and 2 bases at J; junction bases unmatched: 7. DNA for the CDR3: TGTGCCAGCAGTCCCGGGACTAGCGGGGGCCCTCAAGAGACCCAGTACTTC. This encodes CASSPGTSGGPQETQYF.

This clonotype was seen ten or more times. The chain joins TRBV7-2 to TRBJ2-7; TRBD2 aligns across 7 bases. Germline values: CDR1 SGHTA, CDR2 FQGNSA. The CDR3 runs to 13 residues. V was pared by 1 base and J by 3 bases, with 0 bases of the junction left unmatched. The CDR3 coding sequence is TGTGCCAGCAGCTTAGGGGGGGGCTACGAGCAGTACTTC. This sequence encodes CASSLGGGYEQYF. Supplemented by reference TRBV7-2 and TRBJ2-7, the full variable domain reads GAGVSQSPSNKVTEKGKDVELRCDPISGHTALYWYRQSLGQGLEFLIYFQGNSAPDKSGLPSDRFSAERTGGSVSTLTIQRTQQEDSAVYLCASSLGGGYEQYFGPGTRLTVT.

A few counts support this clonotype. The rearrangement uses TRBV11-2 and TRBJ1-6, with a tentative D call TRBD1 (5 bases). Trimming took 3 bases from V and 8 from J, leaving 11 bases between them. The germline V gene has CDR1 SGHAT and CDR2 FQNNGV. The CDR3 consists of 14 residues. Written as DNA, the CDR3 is TGTGCCAGCAGCTTTGGGGGTTTCGATTCACCCCTCCACTTT. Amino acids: CASSFGGFDSPLHF.

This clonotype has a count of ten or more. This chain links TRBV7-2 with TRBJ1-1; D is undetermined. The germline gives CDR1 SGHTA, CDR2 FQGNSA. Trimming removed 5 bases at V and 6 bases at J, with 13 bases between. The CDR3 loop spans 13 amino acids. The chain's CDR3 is CASSQILKAEAFF. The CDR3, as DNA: TGTGCCAGCAGCCAAATACTCAAGGCTGAAGCTTTCTTT.

The CDR3 DNA reads TGCAGCGTTGATGACAGGGCTTACTATGGCTACACCTTC. This encodes CSVDDRAYYGYTF. The chain couples TRBV29-1 to TRBJ1-2; TRBD1 matches at 7 bases. The V and J ends lost 3 bases and 3 bases, in that order; junction bases with no gene match: 4. The CDR3 loop spans 13 amino acids. Germline CDR1 SQVTM, CDR2 ANQGSEA.